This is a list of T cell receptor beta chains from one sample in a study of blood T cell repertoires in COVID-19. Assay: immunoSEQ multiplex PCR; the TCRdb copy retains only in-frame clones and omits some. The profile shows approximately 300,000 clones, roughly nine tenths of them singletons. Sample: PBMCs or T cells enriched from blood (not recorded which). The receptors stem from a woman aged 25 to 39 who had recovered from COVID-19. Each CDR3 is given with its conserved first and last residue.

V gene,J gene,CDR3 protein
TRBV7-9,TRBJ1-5,CASSFGETGESNQPQHF
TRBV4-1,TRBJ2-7,CASSQAGTPSIYEQYF
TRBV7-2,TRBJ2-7,CASSPRTSGANRPYEQYF
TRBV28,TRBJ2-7,CASSRQGSEQYF
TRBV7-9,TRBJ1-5,CASSLALVRAPCRNQPQHF
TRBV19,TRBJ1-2,CASSHTGSGYGYTF
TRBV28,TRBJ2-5,CASSFYSGVETQYF
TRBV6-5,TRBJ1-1,CASRGTVLTEAFF
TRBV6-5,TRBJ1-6,CASSYDGTGNSPLHF
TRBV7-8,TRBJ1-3,CASSFRPGGEVGSGNTIYF
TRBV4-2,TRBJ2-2,CASSPETGENTGELFF
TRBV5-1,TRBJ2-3,CASSRTAADTQYF
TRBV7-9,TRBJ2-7,CASSVRGYEQYF
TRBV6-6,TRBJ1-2,CASTQSGGVHGYTF
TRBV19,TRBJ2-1,CASSIRTSGAYNEQFF
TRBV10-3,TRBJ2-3,CAIKTGGPTDTQYF
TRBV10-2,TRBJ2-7,CASSDIRGTSGSVISYEQYF
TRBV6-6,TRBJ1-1,CASSYAAGVDTEAFF
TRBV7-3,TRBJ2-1,CASSLMSDEQFF
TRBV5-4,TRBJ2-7,CASRTWASYEQYF
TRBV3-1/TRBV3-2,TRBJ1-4,CASSHQQGGTEKLFF